This T cell receptor (beta chain) was sequenced for a study of PD-1 blockade in classical Hodgkin lymphoma. Study at large: Patients were given intravenous nivolumab, 3 mg/kg, every 2 weeks. Study-level findings and limits: Reports described newly diagnosed patients as having lower baseline TCR diversity than healthy donors. A significant rise in TCR diversity was seen by C4D1 for CD4+ cells but not for CD8+ cells. Newly diagnosed patients had diversity similar to the baseline diversity of complete responders.

Per the germline V gene, CDR1 is ENHRY and CDR2 is SYGVKD. The length of the CDR3 is 15 residues. J was trimmed by 5 bases and V by 0 bases; bases with no gene match: 5. Sequencing used immunoSEQ multiplex PCR; TCRdb keeps in-frame clones, though not all of them. The sample yields tens of thousands of clones, about 80% seen once. The time point: cycle 4 day 1 (C4D1), after 5 to 7 weeks of nivolumab. Each patient experienced a relapse that followed autologous stem cell transplantation, and brentuximab vedotin exposure varied. This clone appeared once. Its antigen is currently unknown. The source was peripheral blood mononuclear cells (PBMCs), collected before the fourth cycle of nivolumab. The chain joins TRBV10-3 to TRBJ2-7, with TRBD1 matching over 9 bases. The TCR originated in a human donor with classical Hodgkin lymphoma. This CDR3 is CAISESQDRGHEQYF. The CDR3 nucleotides read TGTGCCATCAGTGAGTCACAGGACAGGGGCCACGAGCAGTACTTC.